The rows below give T cell receptor beta chains drawn from one sample of a study of HIV-infected patients and healthy controls. TCRdb used MiXCR to reprocess the 5' RACE reads, holding one entry per CDR3 protein. The table records 4,500 to 7,000 distinct CDR3 sequences, roughly a tenth of them present only once. The sequences come from blood, collected before antiretroviral therapy. These receptors all come from an adult with HIV infection. CDR3s include the opening cysteine and the closing phenylalanine or tryptophan. Each record gives: V gene, J gene, CDR3 length, CDR3 protein.

>TRBV5-1|TRBJ2-1|15
CASSFGQASYNEQFF
>TRBV5-6|TRBJ1-3|15
CASSILQGAGNTIYF
>TRBV7-8|TRBJ2-3|12
CASSSSGDTQYF
>TRBV7-2|TRBJ2-7|15
CASSLASSPAHEQYF
>TRBV7-9|TRBJ2-7|15
CASSLMGGRIHEQYF
>TRBV6-1|TRBJ2-1|16
CASSWTGTSGAIEQFF
>TRBV19|TRBJ2-5|13
CASSDSDQETQYF
>TRBV19|TRBJ1-6|14
CASSVRVSGSPLHF
>TRBV14|TRBJ2-2|15
CASSHTKDRARELFF
>TRBV18|TRBJ2-7|15
CASSSPRDSVSEQYF
>TRBV6-6|TRBJ2-3|17
CASSPPGGRATTDTQYF
>TRBV7-2|TRBJ2-1|17
CASSPRTSGLGGLEQFF
>TRBV14|TRBJ1-4|13
CASSQNPYEKLFF
>TRBV5-1|TRBJ1-5|15
CASSMGQGGNQPQHF
>TRBV7-2|TRBJ1-1|13
CASRSSGVGEAFF
>TRBV6-6|TRBJ1-1|17
CASSYPWTGGSSTEAFF
>TRBV7-6|TRBJ2-2|17
CASSPGTSGENTGELFF
>TRBV20-1|TRBJ2-5|12
CSAPRAQETQYF
>TRBV20-1|TRBJ2-1|13
CSVGGGHDLKQFF
>TRBV19|TRBJ2-3|13
CASSIIGADTQYF
>TRBV2|TRBJ2-3|17
CASRRTSGGWGTDTQYF
>TRBV15|TRBJ2-3|16
CATSPKLAGGRDTQYF
>TRBV6-5|TRBJ1-3|16
CASKRTGGSSGNTIYF
>TRBV12-3/TRBV12-4|TRBJ2-7|14
CASSFDRFPYEQYF
>TRBV7-6|TRBJ1-5|14
CASSLWDGGQPQHF